This paragraph covers one T cell receptor (beta chain) sequence. Its antigen is not identified. The data stem from a study of cytomegalovirus exposure and HLA in healthy donors. In the PCR, 60 Vbeta and 13 Jbeta primers were used. Measured with immunoSEQ multiplex PCR; TCRdb has only the in-frame clones, and not every one. The sample lists about 140,000 clones, about 80% seen once, with 5% to 5.5% in the top ten. General study points: V- and J-gene trimming in TCR beta was tied to a missense DCLRE1C variant by an analysis performed later. Later analysis reportedly placed an Asian-associated ancestry cluster below the roughly 600-donor mean in N-insertions. A later analysis linked 15,000 to 20,000 TCR beta sequences to HLA alleles at 0.05 false discovery rate.

Germline assignment: CDR1 SGHRS and CDR2 YFSETQ. CDR3 length equals 13 residues. The V gene lost 0 bases and the J gene lost 8 bases, with 11 bases spanning the gap. The V call is TRBV5-1, the J call TRBJ1-1, with D possibly matching TRBD1 (5 bases). The sequence was collected from a male donor in good health and CMV-seronegative. The sequenced sample consisted of PBMCs. CDR3: CASSLVTKGEAFF. DNA for the CDR3: TGCGCCAGCAGCTTGGTAACCAAGGGGGAAGCTTTCTTT.